This entry lists 31 T cell receptor beta chains sequenced from one sample in a study of human T cells and chemical hapten exposure. TCRdb re-called the RACE reads with MiXCR, one entry per CDR3 protein. The sample shows around 99,000 distinct CDR3 sequences, roughly 9.6% of them seen only once. Time point meaning: patch test 2, 6 weeks after DPC sensitization. Specified treatment: therapeutic diphenylcyclopropenone sensitization with weekly scalp DPC. Sequencing was performed on whole blood, taken in connection with sensitization to the hapten diphenylcyclopropenone (DPC). The receptors originated from a man aged 35 to 55 with alopecia areata. Some clones in this sample may be carry-over from other donors' samples.

V usage is TRBV12-3 or TRBV12-4 and J usage is TRBJ2-3; TRBD1 is a possible D gene (5 bases). The CDR3 loop spans 14 amino acids. Deletions cut 11 bases from V and 2 bases from J, with 17 bases between. CDR3 sequence (DNA): TGTGCCTCCTTTGCGCGCAGGGTCACAGATACGCAGTATTTT. Protein product: CASFARRVTDTQYF.

The chain combines TRBV20-1 with TRBJ2-5; 11 bases fit TRBD2. The CDR3 is made up of 14 amino acids. J gave up 5 bases and V 8 bases, and 10 bases lay outside the gene matches. Germline loops: CDR1 DFQATT, CDR2 SNEGSKA (reference sequence). The CDR3 DNA sequence: TGCAGTAACCTTAGCGGGAGGGCCCTCGAGACCCAGTACTTC. Translation gives CSNLSGRALETQYF.

V gene TRBV6-2 or TRBV6-3 combines with J gene TRBJ1-1; the D gene is possibly TRBD1 (6 bases). CDR3 length equals 15 residues. CDR1 is MNHEY and CDR2 is SVGEGT in the germline V gene. Trimming cost V 2 bases and J 2 bases, with 12 bases left between them. The CDR3 coding sequence is TGTGCCAGCAGTTACCCGACAGGTCTAAACACTGAAGCTTTCTTT. Its protein product is CASSYPTGLNTEAFF.

The J gene is TRBJ2-3, the V gene TRBV10-3; either TRBD1 or TRBD2 may supply D (5 bases each). Trimming stripped 10 bases from V and 1 base from J, with 12 bases between. CDR3 length: 13 residues. Germline assignment: CDR1 ENHRY and CDR2 SYGVKD. CDR3 bases: TGTGCCACCGGGACGGCCCGCACAGATACGCAGTATTTT. This sequence encodes CATGTARTDTQYF.

The gene calls are TRBV20-1 and TRBJ2-2; 8 bases are a match to TRBD1. The CDR3 sequence is 12 residues long. Trimming removed 6 bases from V and 7 bases from J; junction bases left unmatched: 4. Germline V lookup: CDR1 DFQATT, CDR2 SNEGSKA (reference sequence). The CDR3 loop is CSARTGFGELFF. In DNA, the CDR3 is TGCAGTGCACGGACAGGGTTCGGGGAGCTGTTTTTT.

The chain combines TRBV6-1 with TRBJ1-5; D is undetermined. CDR1 and CDR2 (germline): MNHNS, SASEGT. Between the trimmed V and J ends, which lost 0 bases and 6 bases, there was a span of 3 bases. This CDR3 contains 12 residues. For the CDR3, the DNA is TGTGCCAGCAGTGAAGCGAGTCAGCCCCAGCATTTT. Translating gives CASSEASQPQHF.

This clonotype showed up just a few times. This chain joins TRBV14 and TRBJ2-7; D might be TRBD2 (5 bases). Trimming stripped 1 base from V and 5 bases from J, with 9 bases between. Germline V lookup: CDR1 SGHDN, CDR2 FVKESK. This CDR3 has 13 amino acids. The CDR3 DNA follows: TGTGCCAGCAGCCAAGGGACTGCACACGAGCAGTACGTC. As protein: CASSQGTAHEQYV.

V and J are TRBV7-2 and TRBJ1-2; the match to TRBD1 covers 10 bases. Germline loops: CDR1 SGHTA, CDR2 FQGNSA. The CDR3 spans 16 residues. The ends lost 5 bases at V and 4 bases at J; junction bases unmatched: 10. CDR3 sequence reads: CASSTRTGGRGYGYTF. CDR3 sequence (DNA): TGTGCCAGCAGCACCAGGACAGGGGGAAGAGGCTATGGCTACACCTTC.

The chain joins TRBV5-4 to TRBJ2-1; 7 bases are a match to TRBD1. Looked up from germline, CDR1 is SGHNT and CDR2 is YYREEE (reference sequence). V lost 3 bases, J lost 4 bases, and 7 bases stayed unmatched. There are 15 residues in the CDR3. The CDR3 DNA is TGTGCCAGCAGCTCAGGACAGGAAATTTACAATGAGCAGTTCTTC. Translating gives CASSSGQEIYNEQFF. The full variable domain, its missing parts supplied by reference TRBV5-4 and TRBJ2-1, is ETGVTQSPTHLIKTRGQQVTLRCSSQSGHNTVSWYQQALGQGPQFIFQYYREEENGRGNFPPRFSGLQFPNYSSELNVNALELDDSALYLCASSSGQEIYNEQFFGPGTRLTVL.

The chain has TRBV29-1 and TRBJ2-3; D uncertain. Trimming took 2 bases from V and 4 from J, leaving 7 bases between them. The V gene's germline CDR1 is SQVTM and CDR2 ANQGSEA. This CDR3 region has 12 residues. The CDR3 reads CSVESLPDTQYF. CDR3 in DNA: TGCAGCGTTGAATCTCTCCCAGATACGCAGTATTTT.

The chain couples TRBV12-3 or TRBV12-4 to TRBJ2-3; D may correspond to TRBD1 or TRBD2 (5 bases each). The CDR3 loop spans 15 amino acids. V was clipped by 3 bases and J by 1 base, with 11 bases between them. The CDR3 DNA sequence: TGTGCCAGCAGTTTTTCGGGGCGAGGCACAGATACGCAGTATTTT. Translation gives CASSFSGRGTDTQYF.

The chain employs TRBV10-3 and TRBJ1-2; no clear D gene. Germline CDR1 reads ENHRY; CDR2 reads SYGVKD. This CDR3 comprises 11 residues. Trimming pared 7 bases from V and 4 bases from J, leaving 7 bases between. CDR3: CAIMRTYGYTF. As DNA, the CDR3 is TGTGCCATCATGCGCACCTATGGCTACACCTTC.

The chain carries TRBV11-1 and TRBJ2-3; D tentatively reads TRBD1 or TRBD2 (5 bases each). V dropped 8 bases and J dropped 2 bases, with 20 bases sitting between them. CDR3 size: 16 residues. Germline CDR1 reads SGHAT; CDR2 reads FQDESV (reference sequence). The CDR3 loop is CASRFRPGTVTDTQYF. DNA for the CDR3: TGTGCCAGCCGGTTCAGGCCCGGGACCGTCACAGATACGCAGTATTTT.

The gene calls are TRBV11-1 and TRBJ1-2; D gene ambiguous. V lost 8 bases and J lost 5, with 12 bases in between. This CDR3 region has 12 residues. Looked up from germline, CDR1 is SGHAT and CDR2 is FQDESV (reference sequence). The CDR3 spells CASGDLGYGYTF. The CDR3 DNA reads as TGTGCCAGCGGGGATTTGGGGTATGGCTACACCTTC.

In its sample, this clonotype was seen a few times. The CDR3 loop reads CASSLMDRATTLHF. DNA of the CDR3: TGTGCCAGCAGCTTAATGGACAGGGCGACCACCCTCCACTTT. The chain combines TRBV5-5 with TRBJ1-6, with 8 nucleotides matching TRBD1. This CDR3 has 14 amino acids. The J segment lost 14 bases and the V segment lost 2 bases, leaving 9 bases of the junction unmatched. Germline assignment: CDR1 SGHKS and CDR2 YYEKEE (reference sequence). The variable domain in full, with the rest retrieved from reference TRBV5-5 and TRBJ1-6, is DAGVTQSPTHLIKTRGQQVTLRCSPISGHKSVSWYQQVLGQGPQFIFQYYEKEERGRGNFPDRFSARQFPNYSSELNVNALLLGDSALYLCASSLMDRATTLHFGNGTRLTVT.

A single count supports this clonotype. The rearrangement uses TRBV19 and TRBJ2-7; the D is unclear. V was shortened by 2 bases and J by 6 bases, with 11 bases between the two germline ends. Per the germline V gene, CDR1 is LNHDA and CDR2 is SQIVND (reference sequence). The length of the CDR3 is 13 residues. The chain's CDR3 is CASSISRTGEQYF. The CDR3 DNA reads TGTGCCAGTAGTATAAGTAGGACGGGCGAGCAGTACTTC.

The chain couples TRBV6-6 to TRBJ2-5; no definite D call. This CDR3 is 11 amino acids long. Germline lookup yields CDR1 MNHNY and CDR2 SVGAGI (reference sequence). Trimming took off 6 bases at V and 2 bases at J, with 4 bases between the two ends. CDR3: CASRVQETQYF. DNA for the CDR3: TGTGCCAGCAGGGTACAAGAGACCCAGTACTTC.

This clonotype was seen a few times. CDR3 DNA sequence: TGTGCCAGCAGTTACTACGCTACCTCCAACTATGGCTACACCTTC. Translated, it gives CASSYYATSNYGYTF. The rearrangement links TRBV6-2 or TRBV6-3 to TRBJ1-2; D is uncertain. The V gene's germline CDR1 is MNHEY and CDR2 SVGEGT. Trimming left V 1 base short and J 2 bases short, with 11 bases between. This CDR3 has 15 residues.

This clonotype was found many times. V gene TRBV7-9 combines with J gene TRBJ2-2; no clear D. Per germline, CDR1 SEHNR and CDR2 FQNEAQ (reference sequence). Trimming cost V 5 bases and J 0 bases, with 4 bases left between them. The CDR3 is 13 residues long. The CDR3 sequence: CASSPSNTGELFF. For the CDR3, the DNA is TGTGCCAGCAGCCCATCGAACACCGGGGAGCTGTTTTTT. Variable domain in full (rest from reference TRBV7-9 and TRBJ2-2): DTGVSQNPRHKITKRGQNVTFRCDPISEHNRLYWYRQTLGQGPEFLTYFQNEAQLEKSRLLSDRFSAERPKGSFSTLEIQRTEQGDSAMYLCASSPSNTGELFFGEGSRLTVL.

Ten or more counts support this clonotype. The chain employs TRBV4-1 and TRBJ1-3, with D possibly being TRBD1 (5 bases). The CDR3 has 15 amino acids. Germline V gene lookup returns CDR1 MGHRA and CDR2 YSYEKL. Trimming shortened V by 3 bases and J by 0 bases, and 9 bases separated the two germline ends. The DNA of the CDR3 is TGCGCCAGCAGCCAGCGGGGGAACTCTGGAAACACCATATATTTT. Protein product: CASSQRGNSGNTIYF.

There are a few counts of this clonotype. The chain combines TRBV7-9 with TRBJ2-5; no clear D. The CDR3 runs to 14 residues. V was pared by 3 bases and J by 2 bases, with 10 bases between. Germline CDR1 reads SEHNR; CDR2 reads FQNEAQ (reference sequence). The CDR3 DNA reads as TGTGCCAGCAGCTTCGGCGGATCTCAAGAGACCCAGTACTTC. Its translation: CASSFGGSQETQYF. The complete variable domain, with remaining parts taken from reference TRBV7-9 and TRBJ2-5, reads DTGVSQNPRHKITKRGQNVTFRCDPISEHNRLYWYRQTLGQGPEFLTYFQNEAQLEKSRLLSDRFSAERPKGSFSTLEIQRTEQGDSAMYLCASSFGGSQETQYFGPGTRLLVL.

The V and J genes are TRBV6-4 and TRBJ2-1; 9 bases are shared with TRBD1. This CDR3 comprises 15 residues. J lost 8 bases, V lost 5 bases, and 10 bases had no gene match. Germline values: CDR1 MRHNA, CDR2 SNTAGT. The DNA of the CDR3 is TGTGCCAGCAGTCGGGGACAGGGCGGAATCGATGAGCAGTTCTTC. Translation gives CASSRGQGGIDEQFF.

V is TRBV7-9 and J is TRBJ1-4; D gene uncertain. Germline V gene sequence: CDR1 SEHNR, CDR2 FQNEAQ (reference sequence). The CDR3 consists of 18 residues. V gave up 6 bases and J gave up 7 bases, with 27 bases separating them. Here the CDR3 reads CASSLNSPATGGGEKLFF. For the CDR3, the DNA is TGTGCCAGCAGTTTAAACAGCCCTGCTACGGGAGGAGGTGAAAAACTGTTTTTT.

The rearrangement joins TRBV7-3 to TRBJ2-3; D may be TRBD2 (5 bases). Germline V lookup: CDR1 SGHTA, CDR2 FQGTGA. The V gene lost 5 bases and the J gene lost 1 base, with 10 bases spanning the gap. This CDR3 is 14 amino acids long. CDR3 in amino acids: CASSRYSGTDTQYF. DNA of the CDR3: TGTGCCAGCAGCCGTTATAGCGGCACAGATACGCAGTATTTT. The entire variable domain, with the rest obtained from reference TRBV7-3 and TRBJ2-3, is as follows: GAGVSQTPSNKVTEKGKYVELRCDPISGHTALYWYRQSLGQGPEFLIYFQGTGAADDSGLPNDRFFAVRPEGSVSTLKIQRTERGDSAVYLCASSRYSGTDTQYFGPGTRLTVL.

This clonotype was counted many times. The chain employs TRBV28 and TRBJ1-1, with a weak D call TRBD1 (5 bases). V was pared by 7 bases and J by 0 bases, with 12 bases between. The CDR3 is 14 residues long. Germline V gene lookup returns CDR1 MDHEN and CDR2 SYDVKM. The CDR3 reads CASIPGPLNTEAFF. Written as DNA, the CDR3 is TGTGCCAGCATCCCGGGGCCGCTGAACACTGAAGCTTTCTTT.

This clonotype was observed a handful of times. The J gene is TRBJ1-6, the V gene TRBV19; no firm D call. Germline-derived CDR1 and CDR2 are LNHDA and SQIVND (reference sequence). V lost 5 bases, J lost 7 bases, and 12 bases lay in between. There are 14 residues in the CDR3. The CDR3 coding sequence is TGTGCCAGTAGTCTGCAATCCCTAAATTCACCCCTCCACTTT. It codes for CASSLQSLNSPLHF. The whole variable domain, remainder taken from reference TRBV19 and TRBJ1-6, is DGGITQSPKYLFRKEGQNVTLSCEQNLNHDAMYWYRQDPGQGLRLIYYSQIVNDFQKGDIAEGYSVSREKKESFPLTVTSAQKNPTAFYLCASSLQSLNSPLHFGNGTRLTVT.

The V gene is TRBV5-1, the J gene TRBJ2-5; TRBD2 agrees at 7 bases. CDR1 and CDR2 (germline): SGHRS, YFSETQ. Trimming cost V 0 bases and J 2 bases; bases outside gene matches: 1. This CDR3 is 14 amino acids long. The CDR3 protein is CASSLAAGQETQYF. DNA for the CDR3: TGCGCCAGCAGCTTGGCAGCGGGACAAGAGACCCAGTACTTC.

This clonotype was seen a handful of times. This sequence joins TRBV9 and TRBJ1-2; a possible D gene is TRBD1 (5 bases). In germline, CDR1 is SGDLS, CDR2 YYNGEE. The CDR3 is 16 amino acids. Trimming removed 4 bases from V and 4 bases from J, with 20 bases in between. The CDR3 DNA reads as TGTGCCAGCAGCCCCTTAGGGACGAGCCTTTCCTATGGCTACACCTTC. Translating it yields CASSPLGTSLSYGYTF.

In this sample, this clonotype turned up a few times. The chain joins TRBV4-2 to TRBJ2-3; D might be TRBD2 (5 bases). V was cut by 4 bases and J by 2 bases, with 10 bases left in between. This CDR3 comprises 14 residues. Germline V gene sequence: CDR1 LGHNA, CDR2 YNFKEQ. CDR3: CASSRAGITDTQYF. For the CDR3, the DNA is TGTGCCAGCAGCCGGGCGGGTATCACAGATACGCAGTATTTT.

This clonotype was counted only a few times. The V call is TRBV28, the J call TRBJ1-5; D gene uncertain. The V end was cut by 7 bases, the J end by 0 bases, with 19 bases between. The CDR3 covers 17 residues. Germline lookup yields CDR1 MDHEN and CDR2 SYDVKM. The CDR3 reads CASIHRRELYSNQPQHF. CDR3 nucleotide sequence: TGTGCCAGCATTCACCGCCGGGAACTTTATAGCAATCAGCCCCAGCATTTT.

This clonotype came up a few times. J is TRBJ2-7 and V is TRBV18; tentatively, D is TRBD2 (7 bases). The CDR3 has 14 residues. Germline values: CDR1 KGHSH, CDR2 LQKENI. V lost 3 bases to trimming and J lost 4 bases, with 13 bases between them. The chain's CDR3 is CASSPSAGAYEQYV. In nucleotides, the CDR3 is TGTGCCAGCTCACCGTCGGCGGGGGCTTACGAGCAGTACGTC.